This T cell receptor beta chain was captured by sequencing in a study of CD4 T cells in relation to SARS-CoV-2 and coronaviruses (dated by TCRdb to 2020 to 2022). Background on the whole study: The ViraFEST assay cultured PBMCs with antigen for nine to ten days, then sequenced TCR beta CDR3s to find antigen-specific clonal expansions. The negative reference condition was either a culture with an HIV-1 Nef peptide pool or a culture with no peptide. Using patient-derived lymphoblastoid cell lines, the shared crossreactive spike epitopes were mapped to their HLA restriction. The study assessed, at the TCR clonotype level, memory CD4+ T cell crossreactivity between SARS-CoV-2 and common cold coronavirus spike proteins. Samples from three pre-COVID donors and the naive versus memory experiments were sequenced with the Adaptive Biotechnologies TCR-sequencing kit; other data were Illumina-based. A different, Illumina-based TCR-beta assay was used to sequence expansion assays from other donors in the study.

Library preparation employed the immunoSEQ multiplex PCR assay. Per the source publication's procedure: During preprocessing, nonproductive sequences were removed, as were CDR3s that did not start with C, did not end with F or W, or were shorter than 7 amino acids. Antigen-specific clonotypes were called with the MANAFEST web app on the basis of expansion relative to the reference and to other culture wells. A clone counted as positive if significantly expanded in 2 of 3 replicate wells versus the reference culture at FDR below 0.05. To be called positive, a clone also had to show significant expansion compared with every other tandem well and an odds ratio greater than 5. CDR3 homology was quantified as pairwise Levenshtein distance, calculated with the stringdist R package after three terminal residues were trimmed from each end. TCRdb holds this immuneACCESS table with in-frame rearrangements only. Some clones are missing; in checked studies, unresolved V genes explain under half, and the rest has no known cause. From that table come the V and J calls and clone size; the DNA was used to work out D and trimming. The sample data list 15,000 to 20,000 clones, and about 73% of these were observed just once. 30% of the sample rests with the top ten.

Points on this clone: The antigen this receptor binds is unknown. No clone much larger than this one lies a single base away; base qualities are absent.

CD4+ T cells from unexposed donors were collected before the COVID-19 pandemic (2011-2018). After roughly 11 days of culture, CD4+ T cells were isolated with the EasySep CD4+ T cell isolation kit. As far as cell numbers permitted, CD4+ T cells from unexposed donors were tested for reactivity against SARS-CoV-2 S and N as well as four spike pools from common cold coronaviruses. Each well received under 2.5 million PBMCs, cultured in IMDM supplemented with roughly 5.3% human AB serum and roughly 10 IU/ml IL-2. Half of the culture medium was replaced with fresh IL-2-containing medium on days 3 and 7. In general, every peptide culture condition was set up in three replicate wells. The leukapheresis product used for the unexposed donors was purchased from a commercial source. Ficoll-Paque PLUS gradient centrifugation was used to isolate PBMCs from leukapheresis product or whole blood. The PBMCs went either fresh into the expansion assay or into cryopreservation at -140 degrees C. The QIAamp Micro DNA Kit was used to extract genomic DNA from the CD4+ T cells.

What the work shows at the level of the full study, not this receptor alone: In roughly two thirds of donors, memory CD4+ clonotypes turned up that crossrecognized SARS-CoV-2 and at least one common cold coronavirus spike. Crossreactive clones showed significantly weaker SARS-CoV-2-driven expansion than monoreactive clones, consistent with antigenic imprinting. No donor contributed both pre-pandemic and post-infection samples, which limited tracing the source of pre-existing responses. Small numbers of patients and of tested TCRs limited the study. Since the crossreactivity analysis centred on spike protein, crossreactivity against other viral proteins was not assessed.

CDR1 ENHRY and CDR2 SYGVKD were looked up in the germline V gene. V is cut back by 6 bases and J by 8 bases, with 17 bases in the junction unmatched. The CDR3 goes from the cysteine to the phenylalanine over 16 residues. The CDR3 DNA has 48 bases and is translated from base 1. The sample taken for sequencing was CD4+ T cells from PBMCs, cultured in vitro. This clonotype was obtained from a human donor in good health. The rearranged chain carries TRBV10-3 and TRBJ1-2, and 8 junction bases match TRBD1. The CDR3 is CAISSPGQEESGGYTF. The sequenced DNA is TGTGCCATCAGCAGCCCGGGACAGGAGGAATCGGGAGGCTACACCTTC.